Following are 12 T cell receptor beta chains from one sample sequenced in a study of blood T cell repertoires in COVID-19. Data came from immunoSEQ multiplex PCR; TCRdb stores just in-frame clones and leaves some out. The profile shows around 270,000 clones, roughly 84% of them singletons. Sample: peripheral blood. The receptor source for this set is a woman in her 40s who had recovered from COVID-19.

The V call is TRBV19, the J call TRBJ2-2, with 7 bases fitting TRBD1. Germline V gene lookup returns CDR1 LNHDA and CDR2 SQIVND (reference sequence). V gave up 3 bases and J gave up 6 bases; unmatched junction bases: 4. The CDR3 runs 14 residues. CDR3 nucleotides: TGTGCCAGTAGTATGACAGGGCTGGCCGGGGAGCTGTTTTTT. It translates to CASSMTGLAGELFF.

The gene calls are TRBV5-1 and TRBJ1-5; TRBD1 matches 8 bases. V was pared by 0 bases and J by 5 bases, with 4 bases of the junction left unmatched. The CDR3 consists of 15 residues. Looked up from germline, CDR1 is SGHRS and CDR2 is YFSETQ. Here the CDR3 reads CASSLGDRPHQPQHF. The CDR3 DNA reads as TGCGCCAGCAGCTTGGGGGACAGGCCCCATCAGCCCCAGCATTTT.

The V gene is TRBV6-5, the J gene TRBJ2-5; 7 nucleotides match TRBD1. The J segment lost 2 bases and the V segment lost 5 bases, leaving 5 bases of the junction unmatched. Germline lookup yields CDR1 MNHEY and CDR2 SVGAGI. The CDR3 loop spans 14 amino acids. This CDR3 reads CASSLGTAQETQYF. The CDR3, as DNA: TGTGCCAGCAGTCTCGGGACAGCACAAGAGACCCAGTACTTC.

J is TRBJ2-7 and V is TRBV28; 8 bases match TRBD1. This CDR3 has 15 residues. J lost 6 bases, V lost 2 bases, and 9 bases had no gene match. Germline-derived CDR1 and CDR2 are MDHEN and SYDVKM. The CDR3 sequence is CASSLAGGAISEQYF. CDR3 in DNA: TGTGCCAGCAGTTTAGCAGGGGGCGCAATCTCCGAGCAGTACTTC.

This clone was seen more than once but under ten times. The chain is built from TRBV7-9 and TRBJ1-5, with 7 bases that match TRBD1. V gave up 1 base and J gave up 9 bases; unmatched junction bases: 6. The CDR3 length is 14 residues. The germline gives CDR1 SEHNR, CDR2 FQNEAQ (reference sequence). CDR3 DNA: TGTGCCAGCAGCTTAGGGGACAGCTATCGGCCCCAGCATTTT. It specifies CASSLGDSYRPQHF.

The V and J genes are TRBV7-9 and TRBJ1-6, with 11 bases fitting TRBD1. The CDR3 runs 15 residues. Unmatched junction bases numbered 5, after V lost 4 bases and J lost 9 bases. CDR1 is SEHNR, CDR2 FQNEAQ, per germline (reference sequence). The CDR3, as DNA: TGTGCCAGCAGCTCCGGGGGACAGGGGGTTTCACCCCTCCACTTT. It encodes CASSSGGQGVSPLHF.

This chain joins TRBV29-1 and TRBJ2-7; TRBD1 matches 7 bases. After removal of 6 bases from V and 0 bases from J, the junction contained 2 bases not matched to a gene. The germline V gene encodes CDR1 SQVTM and CDR2 ANQGSEA. This CDR3 is built from 12 residues. CDR3 DNA sequence: TGCAGCGTACAGGGGAGCTCCTACGAGCAGTACTTC. Translated, it gives CSVQGSSYEQYF.

This CDR3 is CASSRSGDRTGELFF. Here the CDR3 DNA reads TGTGCCAGCAGCCGTAGCGGGGACCGCACCGGGGAGCTGTTTTTT. The chain links TRBV11-3 to TRBJ2-2, with 8 positions matching TRBD2. V was clipped by 5 bases and J by 4 bases; unmatched bases: 6. The CDR3 has 15 residues. From germline, CDR1 is SGHNT and CDR2 YENEEA.

The J gene is TRBJ1-6, the V gene TRBV2; no clear D gene. The V end lost 7 bases, the J end lost 2 bases, and 12 bases lay between the germline ends. The germline V gene encodes CDR1 SNHLY and CDR2 FYNNEI. This CDR3 comprises 15 residues. In DNA form, the CDR3 reads TGTGCCAGCAATGATTTAGAGCCCTATAATTCACCCCTCCACTTT. It translates to CASNDLEPYNSPLHF.

Ten or more counts support this clone. V gene TRBV12-3 or TRBV12-4 combines with J gene TRBJ2-5; D is ambiguous. The CDR3 sequence is 12 residues long. Trimming shortened V by 2 bases and J by 4 bases, and 5 bases separated the two germline ends. This CDR3 reads CASSLSTETQYF. DNA of the CDR3: TGTGCCAGCAGTTTATCTACAGAGACCCAGTACTTC.

The V and J genes are TRBV19 and TRBJ1-6; D may be TRBD1 (5 bases). V was cut by 3 bases and J by 8 bases, with 17 bases left in between. The CDR3 totals 16 residues. Germline CDR1 is LNHDA and CDR2 is SQIVND (reference sequence). CDR3 amino acids: CASSMGAGRGDSPLHF. The DNA for the CDR3 is TGTGCCAGTAGTATGGGTGCGGGGAGAGGGGATTCACCCCTCCACTTT.

This chain uses TRBV7-3 with TRBJ2-2; D possibly corresponds to TRBD2 (6 bases). V was shortened by 2 bases and J by 7 bases, with 14 bases between the two germline ends. This CDR3 is built from 15 residues. CDR1 is SGHTA and CDR2 is FQGTGA in the germline V gene. The CDR3, as DNA: TGTGCCAGCAGCTTAGGGTTCGGAGGGCACGGGGAGCTGTTTTTT. Its protein product is CASSLGFGGHGELFF.